One sample yielded the 20 T cell receptor beta chains listed below, sequenced in a study of shared clonotypes between healthy human individuals. CD45RO-negative cells were positively selected for CCR7, leaving out terminally differentiated effector memory CD45RA+ cells. The assay was immunoSEQ multiplex PCR, and TCRdb's table has in-frame clones only and misses some. The data show a few hundred thousand clones, around 95% seen once. Input material: naive CD8+ T cells sorted from blood. These receptors came from a woman under 40 in good health.

The V gene is TRBV28, the J gene TRBJ2-1; 9 bases agree with TRBD1. V lost 6 bases and J lost 9; bases outside the gene matches: 12. The CDR3 extends over 15 amino acids. Germline values: CDR1 MDHEN, CDR2 SYDVKM. CDR3 protein: CASRLGTGRMREQFF. CDR3 DNA sequence: TGTGCCAGCAGGCTCGGGACAGGGAGGATGCGTGAGCAGTTCTTC.

This rearrangement joins TRBV4-2 to TRBJ1-5; TRBD1 is a possible D gene (6 bases). CDR1 is LGHNA and CDR2 is YNFKEQ in the germline V gene. V was cut by 3 bases and J by 5 bases, with 14 bases left in between. The CDR3 sequence is 15 residues long. CDR3 nucleotides: TGTGCCAGCAGCCATGGGATGGGGACATATCAGCCCCAGCATTTT. The encoded protein is CASSHGMGTYQPQHF.

In regard to this clone: Different DNA sequences within this sample yield the same CDR3. This chain connects TRBV5-4 to TRBJ2-5; D call uncertain. Germline CDR1 is SGHNT and CDR2 is YYREEE (reference sequence). The CDR3 spans 13 residues. Trimming removed 0 bases from V and 3 bases from J, with 6 bases in between. CDR3 in DNA: TGTGCCAGCAGCTTGGAAAAGGAAGAGACCCAGTACTTC. Translated, it gives CASSLEKEETQYF. The variable domain in full, with the rest retrieved from reference TRBV5-4 and TRBJ2-5, is ETGVTQSPTHLIKTRGQQVTLRCSSQSGHNTVSWYQQALGQGPQFIFQYYREEENGRGNFPPRFSGLQFPNYSSELNVNALELDDSALYLCASSLEKEETQYFGPGTRLLVL.

This clone has only one observation. The chain couples TRBV6-1 to TRBJ2-3, with 9 nucleotides matching TRBD1. Unmatched junction bases numbered 6, after V lost 5 bases and J lost 6 bases. The CDR3 runs 14 residues. Germline-derived CDR1 and CDR2 are MNHNS and SASEGT. CDR3 nucleotides: TGTGCCAGCAGTCTTCGACAGGGGGACGATACGCAGTATTTT. Encoded protein: CASSLRQGDDTQYF.

The chain is built from TRBV28 and TRBJ2-5; 9 bases are a match to TRBD2. The closer fit of TRBJ2-7 to the DNA end suggests the J call may be wrong. Germline values: CDR1 MDHEN, CDR2 SYDVKM. The CDR3 runs 13 residues. CDR3: CASRASGNYEQYF. In DNA, the CDR3 is TGTGCCAGCAGGGCTAGCGGGAACTACGAGCAGTACTTC.

The V call is TRBV7-8, the J call TRBJ1-1; D is undetermined. Germline V lookup: CDR1 SGHVS, CDR2 FQNEAQ. V lost 0 bases, J lost 12 bases, and 11 bases lay in between. CDR3 length equals 12 residues. DNA for the CDR3: TGTGCCAGCAGCTTAGCACAGACTGGTTCTTTCTTT. This gives the protein CASSLAQTGSFF.

This chain joins TRBV15 and TRBJ1-2; D uncertain. The germline V gene encodes CDR1 LNHNV and CDR2 YYDKDF (reference sequence). The CDR3 contains 12 residues. V lost 5 bases to trimming and J lost 4 bases, with 8 bases between them. The CDR3 spells CATSSAGYGYTF. CDR3 nucleotide sequence: TGTGCCACCAGCTCGGCGGGCTATGGCTACACCTTC.

This sequence joins TRBV27 and TRBJ1-1; TRBD1 aligns across 11 bases. Germline lookup yields CDR1 MNHEY and CDR2 SMNVEV (reference sequence). V gave up 4 bases and J gave up 0 bases; unmatched junction bases: 10. The CDR3 runs 18 residues. CDR3 bases: TGTGCCAGCAGTTGGGGACCTGGGACAGGGGGAGTGAACACTGAAGCTTTCTTT. Protein product: CASSWGPGTGGVNTEAFF.

J is TRBJ2-7 and V is TRBV4-2; D perhaps matches TRBD2 (5 bases). The CDR3 extends over 15 amino acids. V shed 0 bases and J shed 6 bases, with 15 bases lying between them. CDR1 is LGHNA and CDR2 is YNFKEQ in the germline V gene. CDR3 sequence (DNA): TGTGCCAGCAGCCAAGAAACACTAGTCATTGGCGAGCAGTACTTC. This sequence encodes CASSQETLVIGEQYF.

The chain joins TRBV7-2 to TRBJ2-1, with 7 bases lining up with TRBD2. This CDR3 has 12 residues. V was pared by 8 bases and J by 4 bases, with 2 bases of the junction left unmatched. The V gene's germline CDR1 is SGHTA and CDR2 FQGNSA. In DNA form, the CDR3 reads TGTGCCAGCCTAGCGGAGTACAATGAGCAGTTCTTC. Encoded protein: CASLAEYNEQFF.

The J gene is TRBJ1-2, the V gene TRBV4-1; 7 bases agree with TRBD1. The CDR3 is 16 amino acids. CDR1 and CDR2 from the germline V gene are MGHRA and YSYEKL. Trimming at V came to 6 bases and at J to 4 bases, leaving 14 bases not matched to a gene. The CDR3 DNA reads TGCGCCAGCAGTCCCTTACTTGTGACAGGGACCTATGGCTACACCTTC. As protein: CASSPLLVTGTYGYTF.

The V gene is TRBV9, the J gene TRBJ2-3, with unresolved D. CDR3 length equals 14 residues. Deletions cut 6 bases from V and 1 base from J, with 12 bases between. The germline gives CDR1 SGDLS, CDR2 YYNGEE. The CDR3 here is CASTPGRRTDTQYF. CDR3 nucleotides: TGTGCCAGCACCCCCGGCAGGCGCACAGATACGCAGTATTTT.

The chain uses TRBV19 and TRBJ2-7, with TRBD1 as a possible D gene (6 bases). Germline V lookup: CDR1 LNHDA, CDR2 SQIVND (reference sequence). Between the trimmed V and J ends, which lost 5 bases and 6 bases, there was a span of 14 bases. The CDR3 is 13 residues long. Written as DNA, the CDR3 is TGTGCCAGTAGTCCCGAGGGGGTTCGCGAGCAGTACTTC. It translates to CASSPEGVREQYF.

V gene TRBV5-4 combines with J gene TRBJ1-1; D gene ambiguous. This CDR3 has 12 residues. V gave up 5 bases and J gave up 0 bases, with 5 bases separating them. Germline V gene lookup returns CDR1 SGHNT and CDR2 YYREEE (reference sequence). CDR3 bases: TGTGCCAGCAGGGCGGTGAACACTGAAGCTTTCTTT. Its translation: CASRAVNTEAFF.

This clone was detected only once. This chain connects TRBV6-1 to TRBJ1-4; D gene uncertain. This CDR3 has 13 residues. Germline loops: CDR1 MNHNS, CDR2 SASEGT. Trimming stripped 7 bases from V and 7 bases from J, with 13 bases between. The CDR3 bases are TGTGCCAGCATGTGGCAAGTTGGTGAAAAACTGTTTTTT. Translated: CASMWQVGEKLFF.

This chain uses TRBV28 with TRBJ2-7; 7 bases align to TRBD1. With V trimmed by 4 bases and J by 4 bases, 7 bases remained unmatched. Germline-derived CDR1 and CDR2 are MDHEN and SYDVKM. The CDR3 has 14 amino acids. DNA for the CDR3: TGTGCCAGCAGTTCCACGACAGGGCGGTACGAGCAGTACTTC. Translated, it gives CASSSTTGRYEQYF.

This rearrangement joins TRBV4-1 to TRBJ2-5, with D perhaps matching TRBD1 (5 bases). The CDR3 length is 15 residues. Germline CDR1 and CDR2: MGHRA and YSYEKL. V dropped 2 bases and J dropped 4 bases, with 14 bases sitting between them. In nucleotides, the CDR3 is TGCGCCAGCAGCCAAAAGGGGTTTAGGGGAGAGACCCAGTACTTC. As protein: CASSQKGFRGETQYF.

J is TRBJ2-1 and V is TRBV4-2; 10 bases match TRBD1. CDR1 and CDR2 (germline): LGHNA, YNFKEQ. This CDR3 comprises 16 residues. V lost 0 bases to trimming and J lost 9 bases; unmatched junction nucleotides: 8. The CDR3 reads CASSQEGQGESSEQFF. CDR3 nucleotides: TGTGCCAGCAGCCAAGAAGGACAGGGGGAGTCGAGTGAGCAGTTCTTC.

Only one count was recorded for this clone. The chain is built from TRBV19 and TRBJ1-3; no reliable D call. The CDR3 loop spans 13 amino acids. The V end lost 7 bases, the J end lost 2 bases, and 9 bases lay between the germline ends. Germline values: CDR1 LNHDA, CDR2 SQIVND (reference sequence). The CDR3 reads CASTVSAGNTIYF. The CDR3 nucleotides are TGTGCCAGTACCGTGAGCGCTGGAAACACCATATATTTT. Supplemented by reference TRBV19 and TRBJ1-3, the full variable domain reads DGGITQSPKYLFRKEGQNVTLSCEQNLNHDAMYWYRQDPGQGLRLIYYSQIVNDFQKGDIAEGYSVSREKKESFPLTVTSAQKNPTAFYLCASTVSAGNTIYFGEGSWLTVV.

This clone showed up just once. The rearrangement links TRBV11-2 to TRBJ2-5; 10 nucleotides match TRBD2. This CDR3 is built from 15 residues. Per germline, CDR1 SGHAT and CDR2 FQNNGV. The V segment lost 2 bases and the J segment 4 bases; nucleotides outside the gene matches: 4. This CDR3 is CASSLFPSGGETQYF. CDR3 nucleotide sequence: TGTGCCAGCAGCTTATTTCCTAGCGGGGGAGAGACCCAGTACTTC.